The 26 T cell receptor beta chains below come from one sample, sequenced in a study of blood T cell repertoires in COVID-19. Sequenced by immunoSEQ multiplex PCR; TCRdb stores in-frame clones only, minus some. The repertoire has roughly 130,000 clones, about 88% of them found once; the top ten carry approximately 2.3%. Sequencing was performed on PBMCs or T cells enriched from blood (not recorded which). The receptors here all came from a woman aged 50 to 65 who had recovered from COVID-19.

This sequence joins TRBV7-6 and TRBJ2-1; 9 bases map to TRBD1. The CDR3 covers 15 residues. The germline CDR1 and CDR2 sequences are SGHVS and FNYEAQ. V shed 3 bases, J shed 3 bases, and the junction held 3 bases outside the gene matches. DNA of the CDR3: TGTGCCAGCAGCTTCTCGACAGGGGGCTACAATGAGCAGTTCTTC. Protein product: CASSFSTGGYNEQFF.

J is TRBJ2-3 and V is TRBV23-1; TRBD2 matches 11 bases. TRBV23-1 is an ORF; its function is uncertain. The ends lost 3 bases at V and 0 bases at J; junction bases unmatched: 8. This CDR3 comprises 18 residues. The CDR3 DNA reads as TGCGCCAGCAGTCACCCGACTAGCGGGGCCGGGAGCACAGATACGCAGTATTTT. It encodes CASSHPTSGAGSTDTQYF.

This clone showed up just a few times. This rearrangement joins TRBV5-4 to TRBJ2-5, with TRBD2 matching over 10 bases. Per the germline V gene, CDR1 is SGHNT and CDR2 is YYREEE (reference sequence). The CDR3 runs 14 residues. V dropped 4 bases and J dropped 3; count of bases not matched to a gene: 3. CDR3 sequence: CASSRLAGEETQYF. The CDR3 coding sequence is TGTGCCAGCAGCCGGCTAGCGGGAGAAGAGACCCAGTACTTC.

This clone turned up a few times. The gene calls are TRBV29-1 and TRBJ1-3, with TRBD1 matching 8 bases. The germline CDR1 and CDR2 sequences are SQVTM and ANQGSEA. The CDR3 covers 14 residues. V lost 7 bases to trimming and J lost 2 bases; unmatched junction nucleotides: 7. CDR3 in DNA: TGCAGCGCCGCCTCACAGGGGGCTGGAAACACCATATATTTT. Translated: CSAASQGAGNTIYF.

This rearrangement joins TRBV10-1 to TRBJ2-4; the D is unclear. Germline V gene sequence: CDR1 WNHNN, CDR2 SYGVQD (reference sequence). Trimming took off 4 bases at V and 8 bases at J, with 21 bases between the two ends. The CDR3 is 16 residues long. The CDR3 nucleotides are TGCGCCAGCAGTGGGAGCTCTAGTCTACAATATGACATTCAGTACTTC. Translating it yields CASSGSSSLQYDIQYF.

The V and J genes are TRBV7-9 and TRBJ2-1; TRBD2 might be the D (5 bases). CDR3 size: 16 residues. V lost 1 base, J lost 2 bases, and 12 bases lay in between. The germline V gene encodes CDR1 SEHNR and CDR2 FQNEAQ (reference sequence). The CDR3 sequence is CASSLVVLAPYNEQFF. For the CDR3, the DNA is TGTGCCAGCAGCTTAGTCGTCCTAGCCCCCTACAATGAGCAGTTCTTC.

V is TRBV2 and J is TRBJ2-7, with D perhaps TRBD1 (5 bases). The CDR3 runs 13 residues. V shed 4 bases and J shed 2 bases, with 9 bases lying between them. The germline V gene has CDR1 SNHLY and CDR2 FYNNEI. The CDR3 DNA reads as TGTGCCAGCAGTGGGGGCAGCGCCTACGAGCAGTACTTC. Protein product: CASSGGSAYEQYF.

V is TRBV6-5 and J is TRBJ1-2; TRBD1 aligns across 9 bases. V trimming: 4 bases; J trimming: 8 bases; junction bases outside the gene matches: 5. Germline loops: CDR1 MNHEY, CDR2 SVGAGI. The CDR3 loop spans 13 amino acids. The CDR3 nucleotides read TGTGCCAGCAGTTCTACAGGGGGCTCGGGCTACACCTTC. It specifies CASSSTGGSGYTF.

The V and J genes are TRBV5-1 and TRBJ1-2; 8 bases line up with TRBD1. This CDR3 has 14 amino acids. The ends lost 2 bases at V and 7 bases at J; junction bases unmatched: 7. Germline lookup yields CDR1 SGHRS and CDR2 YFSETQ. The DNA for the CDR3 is TGCGCCAGCAGCTTCTCGACAGGGGAAAGTGGCTACACCTTC. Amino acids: CASSFSTGESGYTF.

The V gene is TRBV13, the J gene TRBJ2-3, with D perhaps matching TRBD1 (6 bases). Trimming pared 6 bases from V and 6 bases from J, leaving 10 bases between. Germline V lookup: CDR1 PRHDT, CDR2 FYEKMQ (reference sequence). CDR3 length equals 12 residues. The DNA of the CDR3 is TGTGCCAGCAGGGGGGCCGCGGATACGCAGTATTTT. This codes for CASRGAADTQYF.

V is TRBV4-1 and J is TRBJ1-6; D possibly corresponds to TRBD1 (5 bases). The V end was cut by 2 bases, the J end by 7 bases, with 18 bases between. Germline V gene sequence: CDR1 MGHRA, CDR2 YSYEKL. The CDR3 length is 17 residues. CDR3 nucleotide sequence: TGCGCCAGCAGCCAACCCAGGGAAGGCGCGGCGAATTCACCCCTCCACTTT. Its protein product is CASSQPREGAANSPLHF.

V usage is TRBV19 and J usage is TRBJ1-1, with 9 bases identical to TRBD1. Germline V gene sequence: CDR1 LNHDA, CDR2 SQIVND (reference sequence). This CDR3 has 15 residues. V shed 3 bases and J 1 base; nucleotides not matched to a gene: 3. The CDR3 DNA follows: TGTGCCAGTAGTATTCCGGGACAGGGGAACACTGAAGCTTTCTTT. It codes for CASSIPGQGNTEAFF.

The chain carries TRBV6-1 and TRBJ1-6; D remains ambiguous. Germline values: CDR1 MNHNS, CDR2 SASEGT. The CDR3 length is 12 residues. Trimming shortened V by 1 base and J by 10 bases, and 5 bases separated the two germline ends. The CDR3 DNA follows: TGTGCCAGCAGTGAAGTTCGGTCACCCCTCCACTTT. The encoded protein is CASSEVRSPLHF.

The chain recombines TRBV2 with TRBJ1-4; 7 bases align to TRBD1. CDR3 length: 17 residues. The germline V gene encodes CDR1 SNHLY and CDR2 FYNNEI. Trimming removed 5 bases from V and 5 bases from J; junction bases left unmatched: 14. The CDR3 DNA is TGTGCCAGCAGTCCAAACAGGGGCGGTAGGGGAAATGAAAAACTGTTTTTT. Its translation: CASSPNRGGRGNEKLFF. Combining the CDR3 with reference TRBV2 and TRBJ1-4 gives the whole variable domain EPEVTQTPSHQVTQMGQEVILRCVPISNHLYFYWYRQILGQKVEFLVSFYNNEISEKSEIFDDQFSVERPDGSNFTLKIRSTKLEDSAMYFCASSPNRGGRGNEKLFFGSGTQLSVL.

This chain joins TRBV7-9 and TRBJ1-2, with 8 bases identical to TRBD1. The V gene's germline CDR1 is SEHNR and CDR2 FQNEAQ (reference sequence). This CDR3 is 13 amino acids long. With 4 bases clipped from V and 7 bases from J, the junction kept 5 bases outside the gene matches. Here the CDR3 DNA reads TGTGCCAGCAGCTATCAGGGGGCCGGTGGCTACACCTTC. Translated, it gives CASSYQGAGGYTF.

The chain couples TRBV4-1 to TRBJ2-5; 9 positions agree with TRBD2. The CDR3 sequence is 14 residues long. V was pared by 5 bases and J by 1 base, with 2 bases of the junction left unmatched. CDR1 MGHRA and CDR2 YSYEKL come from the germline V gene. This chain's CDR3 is CASSSGGTQETQYF. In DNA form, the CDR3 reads TGCGCCAGCAGCAGCGGGGGGACCCAAGAGACCCAGTACTTC.

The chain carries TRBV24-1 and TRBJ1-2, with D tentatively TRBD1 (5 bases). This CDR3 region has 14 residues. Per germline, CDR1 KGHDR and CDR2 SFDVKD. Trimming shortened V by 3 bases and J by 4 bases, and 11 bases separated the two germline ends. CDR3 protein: CATSDQRQTYGYTF. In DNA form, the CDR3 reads TGTGCCACCAGTGATCAAAGACAGACCTATGGCTACACCTTC.

This chain's CDR3 is CASSETGTPRHEQYF. DNA for the CDR3: TGTGCCAGCAGCGAAACAGGGACCCCACGCCACGAGCAGTACTTC. This chain links TRBV9 with TRBJ2-7, with TRBD1 as a possible D gene (6 bases). The CDR3 has 15 amino acids. V lost 3 bases to trimming and J lost 5 bases, with 18 bases between them. Germline assignment: CDR1 SGDLS and CDR2 YYNGEE.

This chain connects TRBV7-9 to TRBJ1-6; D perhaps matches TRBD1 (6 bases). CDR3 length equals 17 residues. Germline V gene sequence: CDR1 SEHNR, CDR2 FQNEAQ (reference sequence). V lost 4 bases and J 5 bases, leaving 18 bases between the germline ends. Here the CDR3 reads CASSSWGIRTDNSPLHF. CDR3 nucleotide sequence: TGTGCCAGCAGCTCGTGGGGGATTAGGACAGATAATTCACCCCTCCACTTT.

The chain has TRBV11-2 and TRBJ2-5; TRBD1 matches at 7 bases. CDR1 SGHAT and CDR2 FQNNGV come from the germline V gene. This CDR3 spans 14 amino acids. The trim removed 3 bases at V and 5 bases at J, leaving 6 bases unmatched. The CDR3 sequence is CASSFYGQAETQYF. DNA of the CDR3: TGTGCCAGCAGCTTTTATGGACAGGCGGAGACCCAGTACTTC.

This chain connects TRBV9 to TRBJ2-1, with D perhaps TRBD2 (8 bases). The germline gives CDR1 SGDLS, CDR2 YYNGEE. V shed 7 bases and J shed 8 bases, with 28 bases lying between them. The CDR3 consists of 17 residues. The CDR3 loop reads CASAGGAGGTFLHEQFF. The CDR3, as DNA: TGTGCCAGCGCAGGGGGTGCGGGGGGTACCTTCCTCCATGAGCAGTTCTTC.

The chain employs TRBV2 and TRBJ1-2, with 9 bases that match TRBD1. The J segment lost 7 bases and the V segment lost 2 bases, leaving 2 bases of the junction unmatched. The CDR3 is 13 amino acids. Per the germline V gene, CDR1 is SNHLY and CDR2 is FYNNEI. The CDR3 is CASSETGGLGYTF. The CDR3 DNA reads TGTGCCAGCAGTGAAACAGGGGGCCTTGGCTACACCTTC.

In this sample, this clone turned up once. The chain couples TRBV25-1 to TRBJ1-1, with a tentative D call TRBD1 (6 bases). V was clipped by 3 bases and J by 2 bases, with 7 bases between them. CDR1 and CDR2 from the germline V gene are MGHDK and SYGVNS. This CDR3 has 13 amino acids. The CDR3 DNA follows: TGTGCCAGCAGTGAGGACAGTAACACTGAAGCTTTCTTT. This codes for CASSEDSNTEAFF.

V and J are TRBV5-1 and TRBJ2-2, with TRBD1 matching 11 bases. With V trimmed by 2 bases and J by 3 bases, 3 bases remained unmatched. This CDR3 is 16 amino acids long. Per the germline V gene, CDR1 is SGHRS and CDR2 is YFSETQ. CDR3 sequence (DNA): TGCGCCAGCAGCTTCGGACAGGGGGCGGACACCGGGGAGCTGTTTTTT. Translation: CASSFGQGADTGELFF.

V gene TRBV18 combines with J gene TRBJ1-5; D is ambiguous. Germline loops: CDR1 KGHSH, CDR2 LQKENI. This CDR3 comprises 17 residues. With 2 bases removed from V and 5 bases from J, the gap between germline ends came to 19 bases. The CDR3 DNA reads TGTGCCAGCTCACCATTTCCGGTCAGGTTCGCCGATCAGCCCCAGCATTTT. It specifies CASSPFPVRFADQPQHF.

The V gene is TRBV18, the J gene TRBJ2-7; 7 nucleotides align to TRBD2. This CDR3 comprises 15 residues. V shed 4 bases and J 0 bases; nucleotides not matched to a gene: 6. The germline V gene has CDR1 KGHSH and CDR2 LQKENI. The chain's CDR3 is CASSLVAGLSYEQYF. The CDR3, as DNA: TGTGCCAGCTCACTTGTAGCGGGCCTCTCCTACGAGCAGTACTTC.